Following are 4 T cell receptor beta chains from one sample sequenced in a study of blood T cell repertoires in COVID-19. Clones were sequenced by immunoSEQ multiplex PCR, and TCRdb holds only the in-frame ones, with some missing. The sample has about 140,000 clones; roughly four fifths are singletons. Sequencing was carried out using peripheral blood. These receptors originate from a human donor in a cohort sampled during active COVID-19.

The chain combines TRBV7-2 with TRBJ2-7, with D perhaps TRBD1 (6 bases). The CDR3 consists of 14 residues. Trimming stripped 5 bases from V and 4 bases from J, with 15 bases between. The germline V gene has CDR1 SGHTA and CDR2 FQGNSA. CDR3 DNA sequence: TGTGCCAGCAGCGCAGCGACAGGAGAATACGAGCAGTACTTC. This gives the protein CASSAATGEYEQYF.

The rearrangement links TRBV7-6 to TRBJ2-7; D might be TRBD1 (6 bases). The V gene lost 1 base and the J gene lost 4 bases, with 8 bases spanning the gap. This CDR3 is built from 13 residues. The germline V gene has CDR1 SGHVS and CDR2 FNYEAQ. The CDR3 is CASSLDGQYEQYF. The CDR3 nucleotides read TGTGCCAGCAGCTTAGACGGACAGTACGAGCAGTACTTC.

This chain connects TRBV6-5 to TRBJ2-7, with 7 positions matching TRBD1. This CDR3 is built from 13 residues. Trimming cost V 6 bases and J 6 bases; bases outside gene matches: 8. Per germline, CDR1 MNHEY and CDR2 SVGAGI. CDR3 sequence (DNA): TGTGCCAGCAGCCGAGACAGGGCGTCCGAGCAGTACTTC. It translates to CASSRDRASEQYF.

The gene calls are TRBV6-2 or TRBV6-3 and TRBJ1-5, with TRBD1 as a possible D gene (6 bases). CDR3 length equals 18 residues. CDR1 MNHEY and CDR2 SVGEGT come from the germline V gene. Trimming took 6 bases from V and 1 from J, leaving 22 bases between them. CDR3 sequence: CASSGGGGGMVSNQPQHF. The DNA of the CDR3 is TGTGCCAGCAGCGGGGGAGGGGGAGGTATGGTGAGCAATCAGCCCCAGCATTTT.